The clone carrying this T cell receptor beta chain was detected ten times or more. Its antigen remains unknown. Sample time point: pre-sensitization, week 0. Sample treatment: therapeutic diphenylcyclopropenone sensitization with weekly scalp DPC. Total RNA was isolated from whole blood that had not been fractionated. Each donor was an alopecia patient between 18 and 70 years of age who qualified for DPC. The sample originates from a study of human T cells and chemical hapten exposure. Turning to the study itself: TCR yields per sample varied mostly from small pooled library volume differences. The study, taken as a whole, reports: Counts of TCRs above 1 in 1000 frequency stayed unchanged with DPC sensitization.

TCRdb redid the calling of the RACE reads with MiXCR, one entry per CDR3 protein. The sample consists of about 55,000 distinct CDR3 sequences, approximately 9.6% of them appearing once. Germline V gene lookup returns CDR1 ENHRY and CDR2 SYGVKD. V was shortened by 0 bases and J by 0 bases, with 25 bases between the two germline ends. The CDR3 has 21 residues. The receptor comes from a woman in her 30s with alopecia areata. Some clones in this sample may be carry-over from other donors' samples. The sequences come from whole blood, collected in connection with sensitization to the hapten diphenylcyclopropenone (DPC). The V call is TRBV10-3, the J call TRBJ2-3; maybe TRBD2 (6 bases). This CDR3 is CAISESVGPPRGLSSTDTQYF. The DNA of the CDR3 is TGTGCCATCAGTGAGTCTGTCGGTCCACCCCGGGGACTCAGCAGCACAGATACGCAGTATTTT.